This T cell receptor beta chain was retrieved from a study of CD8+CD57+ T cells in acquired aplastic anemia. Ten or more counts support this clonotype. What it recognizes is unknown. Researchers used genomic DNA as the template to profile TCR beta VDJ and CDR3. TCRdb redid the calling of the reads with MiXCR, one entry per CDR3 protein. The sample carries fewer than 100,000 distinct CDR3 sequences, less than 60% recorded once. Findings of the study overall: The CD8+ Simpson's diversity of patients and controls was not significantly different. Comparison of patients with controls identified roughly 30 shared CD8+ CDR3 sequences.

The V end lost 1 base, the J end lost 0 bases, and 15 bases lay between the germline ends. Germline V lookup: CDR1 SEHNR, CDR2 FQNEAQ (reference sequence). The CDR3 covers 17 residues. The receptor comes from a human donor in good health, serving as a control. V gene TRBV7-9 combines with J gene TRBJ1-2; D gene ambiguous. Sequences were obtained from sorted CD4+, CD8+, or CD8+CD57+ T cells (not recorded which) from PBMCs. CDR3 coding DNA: TGTGCCAGCAGCTTAGTGGTCGATAGCCGGACTAACTATGGCTACACCTTC. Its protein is CASSLVVDSRTNYGYTF. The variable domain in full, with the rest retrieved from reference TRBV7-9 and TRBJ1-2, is DTGVSQNPRHKITKRGQNVTFRCDPISEHNRLYWYRQTLGQGPEFLTYFQNEAQLEKSRLLSDRFSAERPKGSFSTLEIQRTEQGDSAMYLCASSLVVDSRTNYGYTFGSGTRLTVV.